The text below deals with one T cell receptor beta chain. With V trimmed by 7 bases and J by 6 bases, 12 bases remained unmatched. This CDR3 is built from 15 residues. Per the germline V gene, CDR1 is LNHNV and CDR2 is YYDKDF (reference sequence). This sample is drawn from a study of cytomegalovirus exposure and HLA in healthy donors. Repertoires were generated with immunoSEQ multiplex PCR, while TCRdb's copy carries only in-frame clones and drops some. In the table there are approximately 170,000 clones, 85% of which are singletons. This chain connects TRBV15 to TRBJ2-3, with 8 positions matching TRBD1. Sample: PBMCs. The sequence was obtained from a man aged 30 to 39 in good health and CMV-seropositive. The CDR3 nucleotides are TGTGCCACCAAACAACAGGGGGGTTTGATGGATACGCAGTATTTT. Translation: CATKQQGGLMDTQYF.